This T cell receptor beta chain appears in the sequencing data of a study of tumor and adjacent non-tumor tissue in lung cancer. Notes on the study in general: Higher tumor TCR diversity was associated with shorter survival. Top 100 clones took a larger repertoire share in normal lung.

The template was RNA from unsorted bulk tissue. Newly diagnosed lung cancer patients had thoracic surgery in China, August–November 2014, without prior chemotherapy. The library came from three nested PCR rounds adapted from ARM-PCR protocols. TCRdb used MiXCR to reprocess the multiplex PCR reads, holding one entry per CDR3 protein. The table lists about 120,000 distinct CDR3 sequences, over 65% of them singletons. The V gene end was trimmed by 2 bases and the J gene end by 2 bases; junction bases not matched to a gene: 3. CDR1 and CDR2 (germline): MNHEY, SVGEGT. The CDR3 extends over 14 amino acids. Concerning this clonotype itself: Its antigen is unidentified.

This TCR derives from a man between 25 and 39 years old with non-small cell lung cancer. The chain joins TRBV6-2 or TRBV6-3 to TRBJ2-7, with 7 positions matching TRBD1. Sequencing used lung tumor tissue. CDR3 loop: CASSYDRAAYEQYF. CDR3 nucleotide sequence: TGTGCCAGCAGTTACGACAGGGCTGCCTACGAGCAGTACTTC.